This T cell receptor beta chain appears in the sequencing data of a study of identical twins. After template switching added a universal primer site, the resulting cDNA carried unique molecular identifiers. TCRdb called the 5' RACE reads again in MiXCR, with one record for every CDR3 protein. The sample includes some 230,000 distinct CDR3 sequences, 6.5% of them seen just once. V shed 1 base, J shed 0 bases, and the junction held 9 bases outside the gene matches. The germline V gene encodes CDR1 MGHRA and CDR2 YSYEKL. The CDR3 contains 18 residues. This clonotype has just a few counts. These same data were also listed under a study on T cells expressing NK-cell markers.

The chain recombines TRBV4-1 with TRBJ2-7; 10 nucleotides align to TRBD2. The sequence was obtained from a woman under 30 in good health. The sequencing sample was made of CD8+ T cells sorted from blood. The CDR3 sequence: CASSQVRGLAGDSYEQYF. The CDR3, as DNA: TGCGCCAGCAGCCAAGTTAGGGGGCTAGCGGGGGACTCCTACGAGCAGTACTTC.